Each of the 11 T cell receptor beta chains below was sequenced from the same sample in a study of response to subunit inactivated influenza vaccine. TCRdb ran MiXCR on the RT-PCR reads and lists one entry per CDR3 protein. The sample carries approximately 530,000 distinct CDR3 sequences, under 9% recorded once. Material: PBMCs from blood, obtained about 24 months after vaccination. These receptors all stem from a man between 50 and 75 years old who received an inactivated influenza vaccine.

This clonotype was observed many times. The gene calls are TRBV7-2 and TRBJ1-1; 10 nucleotides align to TRBD1. Germline assignment: CDR1 SGHTA and CDR2 FQGNSA. The CDR3 has 17 amino acids. With 5 bases clipped from V and 5 bases from J, the junction kept 14 bases outside the gene matches. The CDR3 nucleotides are TGTGCCAGCAGCCTAGGCCATGGGACAGGGGCTGGGACTGAAGCTTTCTTT. It is translated as CASSLGHGTGAGTEAFF.

There are a few counts of this clonotype. V gene TRBV20-1 combines with J gene TRBJ1-6; D possibly corresponds to TRBD1 (5 bases). Trimming removed 1 base at V and 9 bases at J, with 16 bases between. This CDR3 has 15 residues. Germline loops: CDR1 DFQATT, CDR2 SNEGSKA (reference sequence). In DNA, the CDR3 is TGCAGTGCTAGAGTATGGGGCGCGGAAGGTTCACCCCTCCACTTT. Amino acid sequence: CSARVWGAEGSPLHF.

The chain links TRBV6-5 to TRBJ2-1, with D perhaps TRBD2 (5 bases). Germline V gene data show CDR1 as MNHEY and CDR2 as SVGAGI. CDR3 size: 15 residues. The ends were cut back, 2 bases at V and 4 bases at J, with 12 bases in the middle. CDR3 sequence reads: CASSYPSRAYNEQFF. In DNA, the CDR3 is TGTGCCAGCAGTTACCCCTCGCGGGCGTACAATGAGCAGTTCTTC.

This clonotype was recorded a few times. This chain connects TRBV5-4 to TRBJ1-1; 7 positions match TRBD1. Germline lookup yields CDR1 SGHNT and CDR2 YYREEE (reference sequence). Trimming cost V 4 bases and J 5 bases; bases outside gene matches: 8. The CDR3 has 14 amino acids. CDR3: CASSLWTGGTEAFF. CDR3 sequence (DNA): TGTGCCAGCAGCCTATGGACAGGAGGGACTGAAGCTTTCTTT.

The chain couples TRBV12-3 or TRBV12-4 to TRBJ1-6, with a tentative D call TRBD1 (5 bases). The V end lost 6 bases, the J end lost 9 bases, and 12 bases lay between the germline ends. The CDR3 runs 13 residues. CDR3 coding DNA: TGTGCCAGCAGCAAGGGAACAGGTTCACCCCTCCACTTT. This gives the protein CASSKGTGSPLHF.

This clonotype appeared a few times. This chain joins TRBV29-1 and TRBJ1-5; D not resolved. Germline-derived CDR1 and CDR2 are SQVTM and ANQGSEA. V was pared by 4 bases and J by 2 bases, with 6 bases between. The CDR3 extends over 12 amino acids. The CDR3 DNA reads TGCAGCGTTGCCGATGGCAATCAGCCCCAGCATTTT. Its translation: CSVADGNQPQHF.

The V call is TRBV20-1, the J call TRBJ2-1, with D hard to call. Germline V CDR1 and CDR2: DFQATT, SNEGSKA (reference sequence). The CDR3 is made up of 14 amino acids. Trimming removed 0 bases from V and 6 bases from J, with 12 bases in between. Here the CDR3 reads CSARDLKWSNEQFF. DNA for the CDR3: TGCAGTGCTAGAGATCTAAAATGGTCCAATGAGCAGTTCTTC.

The chain is built from TRBV28 and TRBJ2-2, with D unclear. Trimming removed 3 bases at V and 0 bases at J, with 8 bases between. CDR1 and CDR2 (germline): MDHEN, SYDVKM. There are 15 residues in the CDR3. This CDR3 reads CASSFGIANTGELFF. The CDR3 DNA reads as TGTGCCAGCAGTTTTGGGATTGCGAACACCGGGGAGCTGTTTTTT.

V is TRBV4-1 and J is TRBJ1-4; D ambiguous. The CDR3 extends over 16 amino acids. V was cut by 1 base and J by 8 bases, with 17 bases left in between. Germline CDR1 is MGHRA and CDR2 is YSYEKL. CDR3: CASSQVSSGVGEKLFF. The CDR3 DNA follows: TGCGCCAGCAGCCAAGTCTCCTCCGGGGTAGGGGAAAAACTGTTTTTT.

In its sample, this clonotype was seen a few times. The CDR3 loop is CSARELAESYNEQFF. CDR3 nucleotide sequence: TGCAGTGCTAGAGAACTAGCGGAATCCTACAATGAGCAGTTCTTC. The chain recombines TRBV20-1 with TRBJ2-1, with 8 positions matching TRBD2. After removal of 0 bases from V and 1 base from J, the junction contained 2 bases not matched to a gene. Germline CDR1 reads DFQATT; CDR2 reads SNEGSKA (reference sequence). CDR3 length equals 15 residues.

This clonotype was seen only a few times. This chain's CDR3 is CASSLAATSAEAFF. In nucleotides, the CDR3 is TGCGCCAGCAGCTTGGCAGCGACCAGCGCTGAAGCTTTCTTT. The rearrangement links TRBV5-1 to TRBJ1-1; no reliable D call. CDR1 and CDR2 (germline): SGHRS, YFSETQ. CDR3 size: 14 residues. With 0 bases removed from V and 6 bases from J, the gap between germline ends came to 12 bases.